The 21 T cell receptor beta chains presented below share a single source sample, sequenced in a study of blood T cell repertoires in COVID-19. Data came from immunoSEQ multiplex PCR; TCRdb stores just in-frame clones and leaves some out. The sample records 150,000 to 200,000 clones, 90% to 95% being singletons. The sample consisted of peripheral blood. Receptors were obtained from an older woman with COVID-19, enrolled during active disease.

The chain carries TRBV9 and TRBJ1-2; possible D gene TRBD1, 5 bases. CDR3 length: 14 amino acids. Germline CDR1 and CDR2: SGDLS and YYNGEE. V dropped 0 bases and J dropped 4 bases, with 10 bases sitting between them. CDR3: CASSVGGEGYGYTF. The DNA for the CDR3 is TGTGCCAGCAGCGTAGGAGGGGAGGGCTATGGCTACACCTTC.

The rearrangement links TRBV5-1 to TRBJ2-7, with D possibly matching TRBD2 (6 bases). V lost 3 bases to trimming and J lost 5 bases, with 12 bases between them. This CDR3 is built from 13 residues. Germline CDR1 reads SGHRS; CDR2 reads YFSETQ. For the CDR3, the DNA is TGCGCCAGCAGCTACCGAGGGGAGGACGAGCAGTACTTC. Amino acids: CASSYRGEDEQYF. The full variable domain, with the rest looked up from reference TRBV5-1 and TRBJ2-7, is KAGVTQTPRYLIKTRGQQVTLSCSPISGHRSVSWYQQTPGQGLQFLFEYFSETQRNKGNFPGRFSGRQFSNSRSEMNVSTLELGDSALYLCASSYRGEDEQYFGPGTRLTVT.

This chain uses TRBV7-9 with TRBJ2-2; 8 positions match TRBD1. Germline V gene sequence: CDR1 SEHNR, CDR2 FQNEAQ (reference sequence). This CDR3 has 16 amino acids. Losses at the gene ends were 4 bases for V and 6 bases for J; bases not matched to a gene: 10. The CDR3, as DNA: TGTGCCAGCAGCTCCGGGGGCAGGGGGCTTTCCGGGGAGCTGTTTTTT. It encodes CASSSGGRGLSGELFF. The variable domain in full, with the rest retrieved from reference TRBV7-9 and TRBJ2-2, is DTGVSQNPRHKITKRGQNVTFRCDPISEHNRLYWYRQTLGQGPEFLTYFQNEAQLEKSRLLSDRFSAERPKGSFSTLEIQRTEQGDSAMYLCASSSGGRGLSGELFFGEGSRLTVL.

The J gene is TRBJ1-2, the V gene TRBV25-1; 10 bases are shared with TRBD1. This CDR3 has 14 residues. The trim removed 5 bases at V and 4 bases at J, leaving 4 bases unmatched. Germline CDR1 and CDR2: MGHDK and SYGVNS. The CDR3 is CASSKGQGSYGYTF. In DNA, the CDR3 is TGTGCCAGCAGTAAGGGACAGGGGTCCTATGGCTACACCTTC.

J is TRBJ2-4 and V is TRBV5-1; 11 bases agree with TRBD1. The CDR3 covers 14 residues. V lost 5 bases, J lost 7 bases, and 5 bases stayed unmatched. CDR1 is SGHRS, CDR2 YFSETQ, per germline. The CDR3 nucleotides read TGCGCCAGCAGGAAAGGGGACAGGGGGAACATTCAGTACTTC. This encodes CASRKGDRGNIQYF.

The chain has TRBV19 and TRBJ1-2; D remains ambiguous. This CDR3 has 13 residues. Germline-derived CDR1 and CDR2 are LNHDA and SQIVND (reference sequence). Trimming pared 4 bases from V and 7 bases from J, leaving 13 bases between. CDR3 in DNA: TGTGCCAGTAGTAATTCGGTTCCGGGTGGCTACACCTTC. Encoded protein: CASSNSVPGGYTF.

This sequence joins TRBV7-2 and TRBJ2-7, with 8 bases that match TRBD2. The CDR3 length is 16 residues. V shed 0 bases and J 7 bases; nucleotides not matched to a gene: 11. Germline assignment: CDR1 SGHTA and CDR2 FQGNSA. The CDR3 protein is CASSLALGGGMGEQYF. The CDR3 DNA follows: TGTGCCAGCAGCTTAGCGCTCGGGGGGGGAATGGGAGAGCAGTACTTC. Complete variable domain (other parts from reference TRBV7-2 and TRBJ2-7): GAGVSQSPSNKVTEKGKDVELRCDPISGHTALYWYRQSLGQGLEFLIYFQGNSAPDKSGLPSDRFSAERTGGSVSTLTIQRTQQEDSAVYLCASSLALGGGMGEQYFGPGTRLTVT.

The CDR3 sequence: CASSPEIGQRNTEAFF. The CDR3 bases are TGTGCCAGCAGCCCTGAAATCGGACAACGAAACACTGAAGCTTTCTTT. The chain employs TRBV9 and TRBJ1-1; TRBD1 is a possible D gene (5 bases). CDR3 length: 16 residues. Trimming left V 4 bases short and J 2 bases short, with 18 bases between. The germline CDR1 and CDR2 sequences are SGDLS and YYNGEE.

The chain combines TRBV5-4 with TRBJ1-3, with D possibly being TRBD1 (6 bases). Between the trimmed V and J ends, which lost 4 bases and 3 bases, there was a span of 14 bases. The germline CDR1 and CDR2 sequences are SGHNT and YYREEE (reference sequence). This CDR3 has 15 residues. The CDR3 protein is CASSSADRLGNTIYF. The CDR3 nucleotides are TGTGCCAGCAGCAGCGCCGACAGGCTTGGAAACACCATATATTTT.

The chain recombines TRBV24-1 with TRBJ1-3; D is undetermined. CDR1 and CDR2 from the germline V gene are KGHDR and SFDVKD. V lost 1 base to trimming and J lost 1 base, with 7 bases between them. The CDR3 loop spans 15 amino acids. The CDR3 region has the DNA TGTGCCACCAGTGATTTTGGCGGATCTGGAAACACCATATATTTT. Protein sequence: CATSDFGGSGNTIYF.

The V and J genes are TRBV7-9 and TRBJ2-1, with D perhaps matching TRBD1 (6 bases). The CDR3 runs 15 residues. Per germline, CDR1 SEHNR and CDR2 FQNEAQ (reference sequence). The V and J ends lost 3 bases and 1 base respectively, with 10 bases between them. Here the CDR3 reads CASSLSRGSYNEQFF. For the CDR3, the DNA is TGTGCCAGCAGCTTGAGCAGGGGATCCTACAATGAGCAGTTCTTC.

The genes are TRBV4-3 and TRBJ2-1, with 8 bases identical to TRBD2. V lost 0 bases, J lost 16 bases, and 8 bases stayed unmatched. This CDR3 is 13 amino acids long. Germline loops: CDR1 LGHNA, CDR2 YSLEER. CDR3 in DNA: TGCGCCAGCAGCCAAGAGGAAGGGACTAGATACTTCTTC. This translates into CASSQEEGTRYFF.

The chain is built from TRBV5-4 and TRBJ2-3; D may be TRBD2 (7 bases). The V end lost 4 bases, the J end lost 4 bases, and 16 bases lay between the germline ends. Germline CDR1 and CDR2: SGHNT and YYREEE (reference sequence). The CDR3 covers 15 residues. CDR3 DNA sequence: TGTGCCAGCAGCCTCGTGGTGGGGGGGCCAGATACGCAGTATTTT. The encoded protein is CASSLVVGGPDTQYF.

This rearrangement joins TRBV7-2 to TRBJ1-4; a possible D gene is TRBD1 (6 bases). The V gene's germline CDR1 is SGHTA and CDR2 FQGNSA. This CDR3 is built from 16 residues. Trimming removed 2 bases at V and 7 bases at J, with 17 bases between. CDR3 DNA: TGTGCCAGCAGCTTACGGTCTCGGGGGGCGGGTGAAAAACTGTTTTTT. As protein: CASSLRSRGAGEKLFF.

This rearrangement joins TRBV11-1 to TRBJ1-1; possibly TRBD1 for D (6 bases). Looked up from germline, CDR1 is SGHAT and CDR2 is FQDESV (reference sequence). The CDR3 totals 15 residues. Trimming removed 5 bases at V and 4 bases at J, with 17 bases between. The CDR3 DNA sequence: TGTGCCAGCAGCCTCCGGGGGGCGCGGAGCACTGAAGCTTTCTTT. Amino acid sequence: CASSLRGARSTEAFF.

This rearrangement joins TRBV2 to TRBJ1-2; 8 bases map to TRBD1. The CDR3 is 13 residues long. Germline loops: CDR1 SNHLY, CDR2 FYNNEI. V lost 9 bases, J lost 2 bases, and 5 bases stayed unmatched. CDR3 sequence (DNA): TGTGCCAGTCACAGGGGGAGAAACTATGGCTACACCTTC. Amino acid sequence: CASHRGRNYGYTF.

V and J are TRBV6-4 and TRBJ1-1; a weak D match, TRBD1 (5 bases). With 0 bases removed from V and 5 bases from J, the gap between germline ends came to 13 bases. The CDR3 contains 15 residues. Germline lookup yields CDR1 MRHNA and CDR2 SNTAGT. Here the CDR3 DNA reads TGTGCCAGCAGTGACTCTGCAGGCGGGGGTACTGAAGCTTTCTTT. It is translated as CASSDSAGGGTEAFF.

A few counts support this clone. The chain recombines TRBV10-3 with TRBJ1-1, with 7 bases identical to TRBD1. Germline V lookup: CDR1 ENHRY, CDR2 SYGVKD. This CDR3 is built from 17 residues. Germline trimming cut 6 bases from V and 0 bases from J; bases unmatched to any gene: 13. CDR3 in DNA: TGTGCCATCAGGGTGACAGGGTTGGGACGCATGAACACTGAAGCTTTCTTT. It is translated as CAIRVTGLGRMNTEAFF.

The CDR3 region has the DNA TGTGCCAGCAGCCACCGACAGGGTCGGGCGGACAATGAGCAGTTCTTC. Its protein product is CASSHRQGRADNEQFF. The chain links TRBV3-1 (or the pseudogene TRBV3-2) to TRBJ2-1, with TRBD1 matching over 7 bases. With 3 bases clipped from V and 5 bases from J, the junction kept 10 bases outside the gene matches. The CDR3 runs to 16 residues. The germline CDR1 and CDR2 sequences are LGHDT and YNNKEL (reference sequence).

This chain uses TRBV5-1 with TRBJ1-6; no firm D call. CDR1 and CDR2 from the germline V gene are SGHRS and YFSETQ. V lost 1 base, J lost 7 bases, and 6 bases lay in between. This CDR3 region has 13 residues. In DNA, the CDR3 is TGCGCCAGCAGCTTGAGAGTCAATTCACCCCTCCACTTT. The encoded protein is CASSLRVNSPLHF.

This rearrangement joins TRBV7-8 to TRBJ2-7; D might be TRBD1 (6 bases). The germline V gene has CDR1 SGHVS and CDR2 FQNEAQ. This CDR3 spans 15 amino acids. V was shortened by 5 bases and J by 2 bases, with 16 bases between the two germline ends. Here the CDR3 DNA reads TGTGCCAGCAGCGAAGCCCGGACAGCCACCTACGAGCAGTACTTC. Its translation: CASSEARTATYEQYF.